This passage covers 19 T cell receptor beta chains from one sample sequenced in a study of OX40 agonist ivuxolimab in advanced cancers. Measured with immunoSEQ multiplex PCR; TCRdb has only the in-frame clones, and not every one. In the table there are about 73,000 clones, about 86% of which are singletons. This sample comprised CD4+ or CD8+ T cells sorted from blood, obtained in a trial of the OX40 agonist ivuxolimab. The source of these receptors is an adult with an advanced solid tumor such as melanoma, head and neck, liver or kidney cancer.

The CDR3 loop reads CASSSGRVNTIYF. The DNA of the CDR3 is TGTGCCAGCAGTTCGGGCAGGGTCAACACCATATATTTT. The chain uses TRBV28 and TRBJ1-3, with D possibly matching TRBD1 (5 bases). V lost 4 bases and J lost 7, with 11 bases in between. Germline CDR1 is MDHEN and CDR2 is SYDVKM. The CDR3 runs 13 residues.

The V and J genes are TRBV11-3 and TRBJ1-2, with D possibly being TRBD1 (5 bases). V was pared by 5 bases and J by 4 bases, with 26 bases between. The CDR3 sequence is 18 residues long. Per germline, CDR1 SGHNT and CDR2 YENEEA. CDR3 sequence reads: CASSPPEAGRWGIYGYTF. In DNA form, the CDR3 reads TGTGCCAGCAGCCCCCCCGAGGCAGGGAGATGGGGGATCTATGGCTACACCTTC.

This chain joins TRBV5-1 and TRBJ1-1, with 9 bases matching TRBD1. CDR3 length equals 14 residues. V trimming: 3 bases; J trimming: 4 bases; junction bases outside the gene matches: 4. Per germline, CDR1 SGHRS and CDR2 YFSETQ. The DNA of the CDR3 is TGCGCCAGCAGCTCCGGGACAGGGAGCACTGAAGCTTTCTTT. Amino acids: CASSSGTGSTEAFF.

In its sample, this clone was seen a few times. The chain joins TRBV29-1 to TRBJ1-2; no reliable D call. Trimming removed 5 bases from V and 8 bases from J, with 18 bases in between. This CDR3 spans 13 amino acids. CDR1 and CDR2 (germline): SQVTM, ANQGSEA. As DNA, the CDR3 is TGCAGCGTTCCTAGATCAGCTCATAAGGGCTACACCTTC. Translating it yields CSVPRSAHKGYTF. Combining the CDR3 with reference TRBV29-1 and TRBJ1-2 gives the whole variable domain SAVISQKPSRDICQRGTSLTIQCQVDSQVTMMFWYRQQPGQSLTLIATANQGSEATYESGFVIDKFPISRPNLTFSTLTVSNMSPEDSSIYLCSVPRSAHKGYTFGSGTRLTVV.

The V call is TRBV4-1, the J call TRBJ1-5, with 8 bases lining up with TRBD1. V gave up 0 bases and J gave up 2 bases; unmatched junction bases: 3. CDR1 is MGHRA and CDR2 is YSYEKL in the germline V gene. The CDR3 covers 16 residues. In nucleotides, the CDR3 is TGCGCCAGCAGCCAAGATTCGACAGGGGGCAATCAGCCCCAGCATTTT. It translates to CASSQDSTGGNQPQHF.

This rearrangement joins TRBV6-1 to TRBJ1-6, with D uncertain. In germline, CDR1 is MNHNS, CDR2 SASEGT. V was shortened by 5 bases and J by 8 bases, with 7 bases between the two germline ends. The CDR3 loop spans 12 amino acids. The CDR3 reads CASSRMDSPLHF. The CDR3 DNA reads TGTGCCAGCAGTCGGATGGATTCACCCCTCCACTTT.

The genes are TRBV30 and TRBJ2-1; D not certain. The CDR3 has 13 amino acids. Germline CDR1 GTSNPN, CDR2 SVGIG (reference sequence). Trimming shortened V by 0 bases and J by 5 bases, and 8 bases separated the two germline ends. CDR3 amino acids: CAWSVRLDNEQFF. The CDR3 bases are TGTGCCTGGAGTGTGAGGTTAGACAATGAGCAGTTCTTC.

The V call is TRBV2, the J call TRBJ2-3; 13 positions agree with TRBD2. This CDR3 spans 17 amino acids. Trimming at V came to 5 bases and at J to 0 bases, leaving 5 bases not matched to a gene. Germline V CDR1 and CDR2: SNHLY, FYNNEI. The CDR3 here is CASSWTSGRGSTDTQYF. Written as DNA, the CDR3 is TGTGCCAGCAGTTGGACTAGCGGGAGAGGAAGCACAGATACGCAGTATTTT.

The V gene is TRBV29-1, the J gene TRBJ2-7, with 7 bases fitting TRBD2. CDR1 and CDR2 from the germline V gene are SQVTM and ANQGSEA. The CDR3 is 11 amino acids. With 7 bases clipped from V and 2 bases from J, the junction kept 2 bases outside the gene matches. This chain's CDR3 is CSAGTTYEQYF. The CDR3 DNA sequence: TGCAGCGCCGGGACTACCTACGAGCAGTACTTC.

This chain connects TRBV10-3 to TRBJ1-2; no firm D call. The V gene's germline CDR1 is ENHRY and CDR2 SYGVKD. This CDR3 contains 11 residues. V lost 2 bases to trimming and J lost 3 bases, with 1 base between them. CDR3 in amino acids: CAISEDYGYTF. The DNA for the CDR3 is TGTGCCATCAGTGAGGACTATGGCTACACCTTC.

This sequence joins TRBV7-9 and TRBJ1-4, with D perhaps matching TRBD1 (5 bases). Germline CDR1 SEHNR, CDR2 FQNEAQ (reference sequence). The V gene lost 3 bases and the J gene lost 4 bases, with 12 bases spanning the gap. The CDR3 extends over 15 amino acids. The CDR3 loop reads CASSFRQGLNEKLFF. The CDR3 DNA follows: TGTGCCAGCAGCTTCCGCCAGGGCCTTAATGAAAAACTGTTTTTT.

This chain joins TRBV5-1 and TRBJ2-7; 12 bases align to TRBD2. The CDR3 spans 13 residues. Germline V gene lookup returns CDR1 SGHRS and CDR2 YFSETQ. With V trimmed by 5 bases and J by 6 bases, 3 bases remained unmatched. This CDR3 is CASRSGLAGEQYF. CDR3 nucleotide sequence: TGCGCCAGCAGGTCGGGACTAGCGGGCGAGCAGTACTTC. The full variable domain, rest sourced from reference TRBV5-1 and TRBJ2-7, is KAGVTQTPRYLIKTRGQQVTLSCSPISGHRSVSWYQQTPGQGLQFLFEYFSETQRNKGNFPGRFSGRQFSNSRSEMNVSTLELGDSALYLCASRSGLAGEQYFGPGTRLTVT.

This sequence joins TRBV27 and TRBJ1-3; D uncertain. The CDR3 has 16 amino acids. The germline CDR1 and CDR2 sequences are MNHEY and SMNVEV (reference sequence). Deletions cut 5 bases from V and 0 bases from J, with 14 bases between. CDR3 DNA: TGTGCCAGCAGTCCCCGAGGGCAGCCCTCTGGAAACACCATATATTTT. The encoded protein is CASSPRGQPSGNTIYF.

This chain uses TRBV5-1 with TRBJ2-1; 8 positions agree with TRBD2. This CDR3 spans 13 amino acids. Germline V gives CDR1 SGHRS, CDR2 YFSETQ. V dropped 6 bases and J dropped 4; count of bases not matched to a gene: 3. The CDR3 loop reads CASNLAGYNEQFF. The CDR3 bases are TGCGCCAGCAACCTAGCGGGTTACAATGAGCAGTTCTTC.

The chain joins TRBV5-1 to TRBJ1-2; no firm D call. Germline V gene sequence: CDR1 SGHRS, CDR2 YFSETQ. The CDR3 sequence is 15 residues long. With 0 bases removed from V and 1 base from J, the gap between germline ends came to 10 bases. CDR3 DNA sequence: TGCGCCAGCAGCTTGGCTTTCAGATTTAACTATGGCTACACCTTC. Translating it yields CASSLAFRFNYGYTF.

The V and J genes are TRBV18 and TRBJ1-5; TRBD1 aligns across 8 bases. The CDR3 runs 14 residues. Germline V gives CDR1 KGHSH, CDR2 LQKENI. The trim removed 6 bases at V and 2 bases at J, leaving 3 bases unmatched. The chain's CDR3 is CASSPGQGNQPQHF. The CDR3, as DNA: TGTGCCAGCTCGCCGGGACAGGGCAATCAGCCCCAGCATTTT.

The chain uses TRBV6-6 and TRBJ1-2; 7 nucleotides line up with TRBD1. CDR3 length: 13 amino acids. The V and J ends lost 6 bases and 8 bases, in that order; junction bases with no gene match: 9. Germline loops: CDR1 MNHNY, CDR2 SVGAGI (reference sequence). The CDR3 reads CASRRDRAGGYTF. The CDR3 nucleotides read TGTGCCAGCAGGCGAGACAGGGCTGGCGGCTACACCTTC.

J is TRBJ2-2 and V is TRBV5-4; perhaps TRBD1 as D (5 bases). V was trimmed by 1 base and J by 3 bases, leaving 10 bases between them. Germline CDR1 and CDR2: SGHNT and YYREEE (reference sequence). The CDR3 is 15 amino acids. CDR3 sequence: CASSLRGADTGELFF. The CDR3 DNA reads as TGTGCCAGCAGCTTGCGTGGGGCGGACACCGGGGAGCTGTTTTTT.

The chain is built from TRBV19 and TRBJ2-7; TRBD1 matches 9 bases. V shed 4 bases, J shed 5 bases, and the junction held 3 bases outside the gene matches. CDR1 and CDR2 from the germline V gene are LNHDA and SQIVND (reference sequence). The CDR3 sequence is 13 residues long. In DNA, the CDR3 is TGTGCCAGTAGTAGGGACAGGGAGAACGAGCAGTACTTC. It is translated as CASSRDRENEQYF.